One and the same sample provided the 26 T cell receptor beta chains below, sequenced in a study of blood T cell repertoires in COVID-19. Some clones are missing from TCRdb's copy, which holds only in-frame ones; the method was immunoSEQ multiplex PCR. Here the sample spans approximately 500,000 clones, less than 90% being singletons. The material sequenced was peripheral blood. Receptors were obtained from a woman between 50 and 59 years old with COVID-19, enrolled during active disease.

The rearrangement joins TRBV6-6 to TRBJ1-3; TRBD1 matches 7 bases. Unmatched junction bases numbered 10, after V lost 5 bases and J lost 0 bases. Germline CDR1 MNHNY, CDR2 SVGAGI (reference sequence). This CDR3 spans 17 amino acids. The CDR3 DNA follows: TGTGCCAGCAGTCCAAGACGGACAGGCTCCTCTGGAAACACCATATATTTT. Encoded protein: CASSPRRTGSSGNTIYF.

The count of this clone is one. CDR3 sequence reads: CASSSFDRGVGEKLFF. The CDR3 DNA follows: TGTGCCAGCAGCTCTTTCGACAGGGGTGTAGGCGAAAAACTGTTTTTT. V and J are TRBV7-6 and TRBJ1-4, with TRBD1 identical over 8 bases. Losses at the gene ends were 4 bases for V and 8 bases for J; bases not matched to a gene: 12. Germline CDR1 is SGHVS and CDR2 is FNYEAQ. The CDR3 spans 16 residues.

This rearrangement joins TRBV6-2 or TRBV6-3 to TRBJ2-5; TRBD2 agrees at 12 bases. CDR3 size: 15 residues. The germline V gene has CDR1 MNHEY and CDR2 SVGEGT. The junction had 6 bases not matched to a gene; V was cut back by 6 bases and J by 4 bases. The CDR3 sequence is CASSRLAGVRETQYF. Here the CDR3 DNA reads TGTGCCAGCAGCCGACTAGCGGGGGTTCGAGAGACCCAGTACTTC.

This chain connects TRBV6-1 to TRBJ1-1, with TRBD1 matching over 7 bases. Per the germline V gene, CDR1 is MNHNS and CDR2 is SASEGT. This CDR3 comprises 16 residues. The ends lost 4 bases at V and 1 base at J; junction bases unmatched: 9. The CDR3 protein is CASSAGRGWGNTEAFF. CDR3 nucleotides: TGTGCCAGCAGTGCGGGCAGGGGGTGGGGGAACACTGAAGCTTTCTTT.

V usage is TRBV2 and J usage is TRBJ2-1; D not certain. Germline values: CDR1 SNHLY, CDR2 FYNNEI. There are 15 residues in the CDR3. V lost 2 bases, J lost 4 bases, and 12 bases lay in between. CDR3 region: CASSEWSQLYNEQFF. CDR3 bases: TGTGCCAGCAGTGAATGGAGTCAGCTTTACAATGAGCAGTTCTTC.

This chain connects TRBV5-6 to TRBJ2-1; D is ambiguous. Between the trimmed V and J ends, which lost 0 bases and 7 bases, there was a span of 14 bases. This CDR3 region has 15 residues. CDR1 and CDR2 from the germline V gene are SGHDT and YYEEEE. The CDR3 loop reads CASSLGPPVRNEQFF. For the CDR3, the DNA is TGTGCCAGCAGCTTGGGACCCCCCGTGAGGAATGAGCAGTTCTTC. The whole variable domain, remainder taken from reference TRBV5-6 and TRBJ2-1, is DAGVTQSPTHLIKTRGQQVTLRCSPKSGHDTVSWYQQALGQGPQFIFQYYEEEERQRGNFPDRFSGHQFPNYSSELNVNALLLGDSALYLCASSLGPPVRNEQFFGPGTRLTVL.

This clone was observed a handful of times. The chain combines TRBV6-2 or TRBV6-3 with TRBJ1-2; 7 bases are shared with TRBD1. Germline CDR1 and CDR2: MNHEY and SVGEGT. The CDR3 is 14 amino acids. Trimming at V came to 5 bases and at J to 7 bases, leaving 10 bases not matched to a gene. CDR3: CASSPPTGYRGYTF. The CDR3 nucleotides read TGTGCCAGCAGTCCACCGACAGGGTATCGTGGCTACACCTTC.

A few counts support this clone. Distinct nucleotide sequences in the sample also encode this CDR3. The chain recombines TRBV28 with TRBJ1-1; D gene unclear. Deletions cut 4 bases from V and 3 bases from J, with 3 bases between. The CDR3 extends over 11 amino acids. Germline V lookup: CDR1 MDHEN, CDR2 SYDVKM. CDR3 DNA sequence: TGTGCCAGCAGTTCCGACACTGAAGCTTTCTTT. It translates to CASSSDTEAFF.

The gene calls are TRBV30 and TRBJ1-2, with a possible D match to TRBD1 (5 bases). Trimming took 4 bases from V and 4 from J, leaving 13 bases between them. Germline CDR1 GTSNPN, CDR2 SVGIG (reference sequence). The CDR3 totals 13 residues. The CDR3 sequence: CAWTGPGGYGYTF. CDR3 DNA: TGTGCCTGGACAGGGCCCGGGGGCTATGGCTACACCTTC.

The CDR3 bases are TGTGCCAGCACCGCCGGGCGGGGGAGAACCGGGGAGCTGTTTTTT. This codes for CASTAGRGRTGELFF. The chain links TRBV6-5 to TRBJ2-2; 7 bases fit TRBD2. Per the germline V gene, CDR1 is MNHEY and CDR2 is SVGAGI. The CDR3 has 15 amino acids. The ends lost 7 bases at V and 5 bases at J; junction bases unmatched: 10.

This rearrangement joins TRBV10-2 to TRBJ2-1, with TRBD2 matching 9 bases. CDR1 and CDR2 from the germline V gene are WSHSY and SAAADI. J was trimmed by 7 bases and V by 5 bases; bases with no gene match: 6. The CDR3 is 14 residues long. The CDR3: CASSRAGGPNEQFF. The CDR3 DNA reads TGCGCCAGCAGTAGGGCGGGGGGGCCTAATGAGCAGTTCTTC.

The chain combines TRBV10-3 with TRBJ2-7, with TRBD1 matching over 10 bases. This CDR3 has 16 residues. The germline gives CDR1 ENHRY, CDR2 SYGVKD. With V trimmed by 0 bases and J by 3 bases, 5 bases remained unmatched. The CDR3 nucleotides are TGTGCCATCAGTGAGTCCTGGGGGGACAGGGGCTACGAGCAGTACTTC. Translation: CAISESWGDRGYEQYF.

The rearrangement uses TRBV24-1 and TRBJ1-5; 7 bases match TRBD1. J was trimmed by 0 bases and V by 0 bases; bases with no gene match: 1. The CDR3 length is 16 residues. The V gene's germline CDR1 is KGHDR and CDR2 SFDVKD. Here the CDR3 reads CATSDLYRGSNQPQHF. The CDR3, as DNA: TGTGCCACCAGTGATTTGTACAGGGGTAGCAATCAGCCCCAGCATTTT.

The CDR3 sequence is CASSSRTSGGSYEQYF. The CDR3 coding sequence is TGTGCCAGCAGCTCCCGGACTAGCGGGGGCTCCTACGAGCAGTACTTC. The V gene is TRBV5-6, the J gene TRBJ2-7; 13 nucleotides match TRBD2. The CDR3 loop spans 16 amino acids. The V gene end was trimmed by 3 bases and the J gene end by 0 bases; junction bases not matched to a gene: 3. Germline loops: CDR1 SGHDT, CDR2 YYEEEE.

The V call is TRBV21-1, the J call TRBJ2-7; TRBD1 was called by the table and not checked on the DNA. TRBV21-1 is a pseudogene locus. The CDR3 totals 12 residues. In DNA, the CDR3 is TGTGCCAGATCTGACAGACCATACGAGCAGTACTTC. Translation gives CARSDRPYEQYF.

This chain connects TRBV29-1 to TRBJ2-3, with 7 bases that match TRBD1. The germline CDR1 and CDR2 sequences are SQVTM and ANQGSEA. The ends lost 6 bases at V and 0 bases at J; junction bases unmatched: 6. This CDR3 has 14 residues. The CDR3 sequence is CSVRTGPSTDTQYF. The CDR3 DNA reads TGCAGCGTCAGGACAGGACCTAGCACAGATACGCAGTATTTT.

CDR3 sequence (DNA): TGTGCCAGCAGCCCTAGTGGCTACGAGCAGTACTTC. This translates into CASSPSGYEQYF. The V gene is TRBV6-6, the J gene TRBJ2-7, with D uncertain. The CDR3 has 12 amino acids. Trimming cost V 6 bases and J 3 bases, with 9 bases left between them. Germline V gene lookup returns CDR1 MNHNY and CDR2 SVGAGI (reference sequence).

The CDR3 bases are TGTGCCAGCAGTGGGGCCCTCGGTGAAGCTTTCTTT. This gives the protein CASSGALGEAFF. The rearrangement links TRBV2 to TRBJ1-1; no definite D call. V lost 4 bases and J lost 7, with 10 bases in between. CDR1 is SNHLY and CDR2 is FYNNEI in the germline V gene. There are 12 residues in the CDR3.

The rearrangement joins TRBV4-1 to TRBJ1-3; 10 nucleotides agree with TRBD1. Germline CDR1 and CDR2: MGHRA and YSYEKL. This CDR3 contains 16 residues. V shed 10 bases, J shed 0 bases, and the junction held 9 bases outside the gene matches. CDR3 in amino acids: CATSPGQGFSGNTIYF. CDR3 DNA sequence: TGCGCCACCTCCCCGGGACAGGGGTTCTCTGGAAACACCATATATTTT.

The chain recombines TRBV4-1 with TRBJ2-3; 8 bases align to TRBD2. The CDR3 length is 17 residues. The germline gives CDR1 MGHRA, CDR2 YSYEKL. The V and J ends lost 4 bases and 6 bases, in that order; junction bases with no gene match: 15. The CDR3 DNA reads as TGCGCCAGCAGCCGAAGTCCTATCGGGGGGGCAGCGGATACGCAGTATTTT. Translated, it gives CASSRSPIGGAADTQYF.

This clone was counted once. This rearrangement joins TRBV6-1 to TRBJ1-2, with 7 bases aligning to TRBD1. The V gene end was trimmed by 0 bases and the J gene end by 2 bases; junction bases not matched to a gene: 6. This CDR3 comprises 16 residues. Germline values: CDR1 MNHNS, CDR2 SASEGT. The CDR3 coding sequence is TGTGCCAGCAGTGAAGCGCTCGGGACAGCAAACTATGGCTACACCTTC. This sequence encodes CASSEALGTANYGYTF.

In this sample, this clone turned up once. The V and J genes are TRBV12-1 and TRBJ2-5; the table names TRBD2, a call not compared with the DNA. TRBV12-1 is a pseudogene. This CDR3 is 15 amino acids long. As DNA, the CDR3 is TGTGCCAGCAGCTCGATTCCGGGAGAAGGAGAGACCCAGTACTTC. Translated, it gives CASSSIPGEGETQYF.

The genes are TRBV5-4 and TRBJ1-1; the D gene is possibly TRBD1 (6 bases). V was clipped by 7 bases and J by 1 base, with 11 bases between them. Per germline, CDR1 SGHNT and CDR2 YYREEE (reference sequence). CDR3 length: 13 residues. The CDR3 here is CASQGTANTEAFF. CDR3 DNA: TGTGCCAGCCAGGGGACGGCGAACACTGAAGCTTTCTTT.

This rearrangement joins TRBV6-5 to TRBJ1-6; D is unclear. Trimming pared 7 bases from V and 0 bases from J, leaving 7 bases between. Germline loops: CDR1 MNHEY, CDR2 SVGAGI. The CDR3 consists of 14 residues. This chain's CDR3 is CASTRSSYNSPLHF. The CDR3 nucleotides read TGTGCCAGCACGCGGAGCTCCTATAATTCACCCCTCCACTTT.

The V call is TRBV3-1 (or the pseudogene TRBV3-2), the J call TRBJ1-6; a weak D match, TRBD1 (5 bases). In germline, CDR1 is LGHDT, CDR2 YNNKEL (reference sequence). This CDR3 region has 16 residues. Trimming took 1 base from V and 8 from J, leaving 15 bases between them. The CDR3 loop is CASSQAFKGLDSPLHF. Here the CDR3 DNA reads TGTGCCAGCAGCCAAGCCTTCAAGGGGTTAGATTCACCCCTCCACTTT.

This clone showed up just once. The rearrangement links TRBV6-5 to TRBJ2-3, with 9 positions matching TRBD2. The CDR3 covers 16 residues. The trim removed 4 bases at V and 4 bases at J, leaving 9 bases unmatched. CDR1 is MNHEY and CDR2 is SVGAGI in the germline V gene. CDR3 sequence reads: CASSFGGGAAADTQYF. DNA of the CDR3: TGTGCCAGCAGTTTCGGCGGGGGGGCCGCAGCAGATACGCAGTATTTT.